Listed below are T cell receptor beta chains from one sample, sequenced in a study of OX40 agonist ivuxolimab in advanced cancers. Repertoires were generated with immunoSEQ multiplex PCR, while TCRdb's copy carries only in-frame clones and drops some. The sample consists of roughly 13,000 clones, about 76% of them appearing once. The sample consisted of CD4+ or CD8+ T cells sorted from blood, taken in a trial of the OX40 agonist ivuxolimab. The receptors derive from an adult with an advanced solid tumor such as melanoma, head and neck, liver or kidney cancer. CDR3s include the opening cysteine and the closing phenylalanine or tryptophan. D genes are given only for firm matches. Expanded clones get a size class; other rows say once, few or many, or leave the size out.

V	size	D	J	DNA	CDR3
TRBV7-8	-	TRBD2	TRBJ2-5	TGTGCCAGCAGCTTATTCTTGGGCGGGAGAGAAGAGACCCAGTACTTC	CASSLFLGGREETQYF
TRBV27	-	TRBD2	TRBJ2-1	TGTGCCAGCAGTTTAAGGATAGCGGGAGATTACAATGAGCAGTTCTTC	CASSLRIAGDYNEQFF
TRBV9	-	TRBD1	TRBJ2-7	TGTGCCAGCAGCTCCCGGGACAGGGGATACGAGCAGTACTTC	CASSSRDRGYEQYF
TRBV4-2	-	TRBD2	TRBJ2-7	TGTGCCAGCACCCCAGCGGGAGGGAAAGTCGAGCAGTACTTC	CASTPAGGKVEQYF
TRBV28	-	TRBD2	TRBJ2-7	TGTGCCAGCAGTTTTCCTTGGCGGGAGGCCGAGCAGTACTTC	CASSFPWREAEQYF
TRBV7-4	-	-	TRBJ2-6	TGTGCCAGCAGCATGAAGGACAGCTCACAAAGTCGGGCCAACGTCCTGACTTTC	CASSMKDSSQSRANVLTF
TRBV7-9	-	-	TRBJ2-7	TGTGCCAGCAGCCACGAGGGATCCCCCGACGAGCAGTACTTC	CASSHEGSPDEQYF
TRBV27	-	TRBD2	TRBJ2-7	TGTGCCAGCAGTCCAGAACTAGCGGGGGACTACGAGCAGTACTTC	CASSPELAGDYEQYF
TRBV25-1	-	TRBD2	TRBJ2-2	TGTGCCAGCAGTGAAGTCGAGCGGGAGTCCGGGGAGCTGTTTTTT	CASSEVERESGELFF
TRBV28	-	-	TRBJ1-1	TGTGCCAGCAGTTTCCGCCAAACTGAAGCTTTCTTT	CASSFRQTEAFF
TRBV7-9	-	-	TRBJ2-1	TGTGCCAGCAGCTTTGGCCCGCCAACCAATGAGCAGTTCTTC	CASSFGPPTNEQFF
TRBV28	-	-	TRBJ2-5	TGTGCCAGCAGTTTATGGCAGGGATTAGAGACCCAGTACTTC	CASSLWQGLETQYF
TRBV10-3	-	-	TRBJ2-7	TGTGCCATCAGTGACGAGAGTTACTCCTACGAGCAGTACTTC	CAISDESYSYEQYF
TRBV5-1	-	-	TRBJ1-2	TGCGCCAGCAGCTTGCCCGATGGGGGGCCCGGGGGCTACACCTTC	CASSLPDGGPGGYTF
TRBV9	-	TRBD2	TRBJ2-2	TGTGCCAGCAGCCTACCCTCCGGGACTAGCGGGAGGGAGAACACCGGGGAGCTGTTTTTT	CASSLPSGTSGRENTGELFF
TRBV27	-	-	TRBJ2-7	TGTGCCAGCAGTTTAACAGGGTCGTACGAGCAGTACTTC	CASSLTGSYEQYF
TRBV27	-	TRBD2	TRBJ2-7	TGTGCCAGCAGGTTGGGGGGGGTGAACAACGAGCAGTACTTC	CASRLGGVNNEQYF
TRBV2	medium-sized	TRBD2	TRBJ2-3	TGTGCCAGCAGTGAAGCAGCCGCGGGAGTAAGCGCAGATACGCAGTATTTT	CASSEAAAGVSADTQYF
TRBV5-1	-	TRBD2	TRBJ2-1	TGCGCCAGCAGCTTCGGGGCGGGACTAGCCGATGAGCAGTTCTTC	CASSFGAGLADEQFF
TRBV30	once	-	TRBJ1-1	TGTGCCTGGAACATCGGGAACACTGAAGCTTTCTTT	CAWNIGNTEAFF
TRBV11-2	-	-	TRBJ2-7	TGTGCCAGCACCAATATATCCGGGGTTTACTCCTACGAGCAGTACTTC	CASTNISGVYSYEQYF
TRBV4-1	-	-	TRBJ2-4	TGCGCCAGCAGCCAAGACCCAGTCGCCGAGAGCATTCAGTACTTC	CASSQDPVAESIQYF
TRBV7-9	-	-	TRBJ2-2	TGTGCCAGCAGCTCGCGGGAACAGGGTGTAGTCGGGGAGCTGTTTTTT	CASSSREQGVVGELFF
TRBV12-5	-	TRBD2	TRBJ2-5	TGTGCTAGTGGTTTGGTATTGGCGGGAGTTGCCGAGACCCAGTACTTC	CASGLVLAGVAETQYF
TRBV4-2	-	TRBD1	TRBJ2-3	TGTGCCAGCAGCCAAACGCTACAGGGGGTAGATACGCAGTATTTT	CASSQTLQGVDTQYF
TRBV23-1	once	TRBD2	TRBJ2-3	TGCGCCAGCAGTCGGATAGCGGGACCCCACTGGGTAGATACGCAGTATTTT	CASSRIAGPHWVDTQYF
TRBV29-1	-	-	TRBJ2-7	TGCAGCGTTGAAGGACCCTTCGAAAACTCCTACGAGCAGTACTTC	CSVEGPFENSYEQYF
TRBV27	-	-	TRBJ2-7	TGTGCCAGCAGTTTAAGGACAGACTACGAGCAGTACTTC	CASSLRTDYEQYF
TRBV9	-	-	TRBJ2-5	TGTGCCAGCAGCGTAGTGGCAGGGGAGACCCAGTACTTC	CASSVVAGETQYF
TRBV6-4	few	-	TRBJ2-2	TGTGCCAGCAGTGACGAGGGTAATACCGGGGAGCTGTTTTTT	CASSDEGNTGELFF
TRBV5-1	-	TRBD1	TRBJ2-3	TGCGCCAGCAGCTGGGACAGTTCCACAGATACGCAGTATTTT	CASSWDSSTDTQYF